The clone carrying this TCR beta chain came up a few times. Its antigen is unknown. These data are taken from a study of blood T cells in healthy people across ages. Whole-study results and caveats: Estimated diversity, derived from one million T cells, was regarded as an underestimate. Samples with more naive T cells showed higher observed beta diversity. For the donors, CMV status was unknown and possibly confounded expanded clonotype changes.

A second PCR, run for about 7 to 12 cycles, used a sample-barcoded 5' primer plus a J-beta primer mix. TCRdb used MiXCR to reprocess the 5' RACE reads, holding one entry per CDR3 protein. The data contain approximately 1.5 million distinct CDR3 sequences, around 40% of them singletons. The germline CDR1 and CDR2 sequences are MNHNS and SASEGT. This CDR3 has 12 residues. The sequenced sample was blood. The rearrangement uses TRBV6-1 and TRBJ2-5, with D possibly being TRBD1 or TRBD2 (5 bases each). The better agreement between TRBJ2-7 and the DNA end casts doubt on the J call. The sequence was obtained from a woman under 30 in good health. CDR3: CASSVWGYEQYF. CDR3 in DNA: TGTGCCAGCAGTGTTTGGGGGTACGAGCAGTACTTC.